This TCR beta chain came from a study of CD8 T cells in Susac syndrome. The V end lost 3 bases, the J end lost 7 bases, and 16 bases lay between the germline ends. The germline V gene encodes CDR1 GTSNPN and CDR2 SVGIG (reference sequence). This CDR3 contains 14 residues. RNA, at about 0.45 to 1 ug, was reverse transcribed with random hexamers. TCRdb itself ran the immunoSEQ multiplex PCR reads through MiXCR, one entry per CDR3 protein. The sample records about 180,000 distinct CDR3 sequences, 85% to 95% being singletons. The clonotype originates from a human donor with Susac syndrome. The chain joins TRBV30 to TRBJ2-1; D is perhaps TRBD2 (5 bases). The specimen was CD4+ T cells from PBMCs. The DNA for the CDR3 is TGTGCCTGGAGGGGGAGTAGGGAAACGAATGAGCAGTTCTTC. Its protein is CAWRGSRETNEQFF.